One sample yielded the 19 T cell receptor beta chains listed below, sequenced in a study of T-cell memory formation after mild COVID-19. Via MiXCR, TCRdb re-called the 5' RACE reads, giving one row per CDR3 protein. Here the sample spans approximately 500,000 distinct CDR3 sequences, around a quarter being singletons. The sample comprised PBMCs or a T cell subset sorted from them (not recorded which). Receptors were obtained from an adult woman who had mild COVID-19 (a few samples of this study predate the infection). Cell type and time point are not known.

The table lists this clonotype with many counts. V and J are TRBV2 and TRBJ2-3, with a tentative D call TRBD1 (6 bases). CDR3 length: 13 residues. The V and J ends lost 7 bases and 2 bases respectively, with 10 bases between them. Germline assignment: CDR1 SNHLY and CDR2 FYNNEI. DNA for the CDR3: TGTGCCAGCATGAGGGACAACACAGATACGCAGTATTTT. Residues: CASMRDNTDTQYF.

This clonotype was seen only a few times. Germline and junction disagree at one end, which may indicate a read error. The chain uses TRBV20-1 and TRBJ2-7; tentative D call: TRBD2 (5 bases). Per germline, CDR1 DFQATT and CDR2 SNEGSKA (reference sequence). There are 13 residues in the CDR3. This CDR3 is CSATSGSFYEQYF. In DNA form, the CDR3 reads TGCAGCGCTACTAGTGGCAGCTTCTACGAGCAGTACTTC.

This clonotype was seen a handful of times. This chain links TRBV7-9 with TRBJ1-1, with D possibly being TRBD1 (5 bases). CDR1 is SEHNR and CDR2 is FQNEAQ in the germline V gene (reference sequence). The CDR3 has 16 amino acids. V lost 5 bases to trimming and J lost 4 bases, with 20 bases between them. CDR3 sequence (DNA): TGTGCCAGCAGCCCCTGGCAGGGCCGTGGGGGCACTGAAGCTTTCTTT. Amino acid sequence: CASSPWQGRGGTEAFF.

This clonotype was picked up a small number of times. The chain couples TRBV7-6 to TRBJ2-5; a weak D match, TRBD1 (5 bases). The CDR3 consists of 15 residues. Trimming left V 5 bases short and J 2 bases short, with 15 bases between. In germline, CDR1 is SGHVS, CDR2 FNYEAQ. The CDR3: CASSARTRVQETQYF. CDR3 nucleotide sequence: TGTGCCAGCAGCGCCAGAACCAGGGTACAAGAGACCCAGTACTTC.

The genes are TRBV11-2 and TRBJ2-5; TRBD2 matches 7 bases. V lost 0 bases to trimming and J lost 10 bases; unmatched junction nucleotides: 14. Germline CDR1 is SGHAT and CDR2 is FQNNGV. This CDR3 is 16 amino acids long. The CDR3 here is CASSLDLKGREVCQYF. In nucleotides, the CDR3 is TGTGCCAGCAGCTTAGATCTTAAAGGGAGGGAGGTATGCCAGTACTTC. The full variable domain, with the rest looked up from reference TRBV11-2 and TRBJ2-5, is EAGVAQSPRYKIIEKRQSVAFWCNPISGHATLYWYQQILGQGPKLLIQFQNNGVVDDSQLPKDRFSAERLKGVDSTLKIQPAKLEDSAVYLCASSLDLKGREVCQYFGPGTRLLVL.

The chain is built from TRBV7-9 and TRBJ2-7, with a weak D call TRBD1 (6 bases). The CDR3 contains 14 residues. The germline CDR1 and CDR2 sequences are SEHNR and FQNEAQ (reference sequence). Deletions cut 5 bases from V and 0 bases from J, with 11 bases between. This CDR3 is CASSNRDNSYEQYF. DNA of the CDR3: TGTGCCAGCAGCAACCGGGACAACTCCTACGAGCAGTACTTC. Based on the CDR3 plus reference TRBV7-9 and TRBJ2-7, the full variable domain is DTGVSQNPRHKITKRGQNVTFRCDPISEHNRLYWYRQTLGQGPEFLTYFQNEAQLEKSRLLSDRFSAERPKGSFSTLEIQRTEQGDSAMYLCASSNRDNSYEQYFGPGTRLTVT.

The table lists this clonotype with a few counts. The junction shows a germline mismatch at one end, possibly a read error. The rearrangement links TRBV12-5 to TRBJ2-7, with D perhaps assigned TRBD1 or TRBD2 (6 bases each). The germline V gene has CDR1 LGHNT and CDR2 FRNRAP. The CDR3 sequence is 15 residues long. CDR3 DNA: TGTGCTAGTGGCTTGGGGGCGGGACCGCGCTACGAGCAGTACTTC. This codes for CASGLGAGPRYEQYF.

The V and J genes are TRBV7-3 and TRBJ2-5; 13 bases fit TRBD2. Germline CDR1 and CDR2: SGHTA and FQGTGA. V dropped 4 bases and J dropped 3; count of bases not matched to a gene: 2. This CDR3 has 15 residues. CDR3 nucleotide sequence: TGTGCCAGCAGCTCTGGACTAGCGGGAGAAGAGACCCAGTACTTC. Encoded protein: CASSSGLAGEETQYF.

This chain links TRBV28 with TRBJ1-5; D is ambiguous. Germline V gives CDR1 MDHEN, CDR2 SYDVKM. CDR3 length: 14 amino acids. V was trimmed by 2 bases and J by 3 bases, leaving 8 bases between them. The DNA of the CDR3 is TGTGCCAGCAGTTTACCCGGACTCAATCAGCCCCAGCATTTT. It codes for CASSLPGLNQPQHF.

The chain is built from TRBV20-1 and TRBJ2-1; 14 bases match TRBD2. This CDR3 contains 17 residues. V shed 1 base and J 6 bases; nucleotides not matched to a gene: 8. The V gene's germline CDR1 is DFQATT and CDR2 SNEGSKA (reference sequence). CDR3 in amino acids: CSARVGTSGRGGNEQFF. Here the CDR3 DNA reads TGCAGTGCTAGAGTGGGGACTAGCGGGAGAGGGGGCAATGAGCAGTTCTTC.

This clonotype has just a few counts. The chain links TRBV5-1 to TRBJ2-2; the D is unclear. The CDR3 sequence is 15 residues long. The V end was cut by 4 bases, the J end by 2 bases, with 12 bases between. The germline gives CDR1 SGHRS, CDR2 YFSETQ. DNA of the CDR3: TGCGCCAGCAGCATCTCCGGGTCTAACACCGGGGAGCTGTTTTTT. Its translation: CASSISGSNTGELFF.

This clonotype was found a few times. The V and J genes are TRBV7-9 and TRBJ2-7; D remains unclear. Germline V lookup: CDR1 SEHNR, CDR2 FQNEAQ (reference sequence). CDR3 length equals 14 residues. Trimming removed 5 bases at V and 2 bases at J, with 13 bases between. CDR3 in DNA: TGTGCCAGCAGCATCAATTACAGTCCCTACGAGCAGTACTTC. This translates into CASSINYSPYEQYF.

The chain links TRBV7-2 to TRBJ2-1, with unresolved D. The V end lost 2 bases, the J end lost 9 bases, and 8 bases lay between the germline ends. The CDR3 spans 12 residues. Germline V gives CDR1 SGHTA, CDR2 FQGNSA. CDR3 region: CASSLSGVEQFF. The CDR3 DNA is TGTGCCAGCAGCTTATCCGGCGTTGAGCAGTTCTTC.

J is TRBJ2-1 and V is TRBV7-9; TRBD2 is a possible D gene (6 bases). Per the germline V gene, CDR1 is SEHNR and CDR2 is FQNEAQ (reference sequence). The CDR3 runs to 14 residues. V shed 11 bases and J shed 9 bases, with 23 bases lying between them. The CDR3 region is CASTPPQRVTEQFF. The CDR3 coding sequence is TGTGCCTCAACGCCCCCCCAGCGGGTTACTGAGCAGTTCTTC.

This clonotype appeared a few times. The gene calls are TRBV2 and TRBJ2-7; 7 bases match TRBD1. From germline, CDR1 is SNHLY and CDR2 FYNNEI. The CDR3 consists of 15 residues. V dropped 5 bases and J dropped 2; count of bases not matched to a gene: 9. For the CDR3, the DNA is TGTGCCAGCAGTTTCAAACAGGGGCCTACCTACGAGCAGTACTTC. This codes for CASSFKQGPTYEQYF.

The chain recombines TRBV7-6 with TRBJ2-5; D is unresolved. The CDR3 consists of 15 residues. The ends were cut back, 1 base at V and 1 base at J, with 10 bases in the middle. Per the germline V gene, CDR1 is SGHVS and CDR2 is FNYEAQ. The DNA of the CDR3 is TGTGCCAGCAGCTTAGTCGGCTGGACCCAAGAGACCCAGTACTTC. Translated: CASSLVGWTQETQYF.

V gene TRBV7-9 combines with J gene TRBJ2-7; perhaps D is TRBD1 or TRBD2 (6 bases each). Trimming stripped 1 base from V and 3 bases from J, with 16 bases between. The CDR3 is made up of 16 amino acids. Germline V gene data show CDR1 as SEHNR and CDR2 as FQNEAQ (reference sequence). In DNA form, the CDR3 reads TGTGCCAGCAGCTTAGAAGGGGGGCAGGGAGTCTACGAGCAGTACTTC. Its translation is CASSLEGGQGVYEQYF.

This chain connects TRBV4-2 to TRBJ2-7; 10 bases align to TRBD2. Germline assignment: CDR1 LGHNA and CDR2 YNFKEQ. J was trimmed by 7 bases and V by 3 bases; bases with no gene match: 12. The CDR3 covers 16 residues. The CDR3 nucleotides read TGTGCCAGCAGCCAGGGGGGGGGACTAGCGAAAGAAGAGCAGTACTTC. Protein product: CASSQGGGLAKEEQYF.

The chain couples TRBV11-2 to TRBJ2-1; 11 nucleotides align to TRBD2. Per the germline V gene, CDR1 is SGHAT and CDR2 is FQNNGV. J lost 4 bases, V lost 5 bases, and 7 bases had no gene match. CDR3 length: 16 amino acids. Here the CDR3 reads CASSTWTSGLYNEQFF. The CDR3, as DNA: TGTGCCAGCAGCACCTGGACTAGCGGGTTATACAATGAGCAGTTCTTC.